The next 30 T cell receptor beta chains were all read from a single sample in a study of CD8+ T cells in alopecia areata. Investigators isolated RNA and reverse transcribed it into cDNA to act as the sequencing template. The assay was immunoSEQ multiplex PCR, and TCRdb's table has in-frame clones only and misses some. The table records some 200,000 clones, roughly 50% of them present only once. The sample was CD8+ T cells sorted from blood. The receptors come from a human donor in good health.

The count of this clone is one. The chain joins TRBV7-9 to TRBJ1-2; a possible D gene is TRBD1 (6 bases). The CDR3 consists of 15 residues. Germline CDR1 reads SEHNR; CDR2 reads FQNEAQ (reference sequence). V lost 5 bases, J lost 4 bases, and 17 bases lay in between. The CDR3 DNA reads TGTGCCAGCAGCCTCGGTGTCGAGGGGGTCTATGGCTACACCTTC. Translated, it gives CASSLGVEGVYGYTF.

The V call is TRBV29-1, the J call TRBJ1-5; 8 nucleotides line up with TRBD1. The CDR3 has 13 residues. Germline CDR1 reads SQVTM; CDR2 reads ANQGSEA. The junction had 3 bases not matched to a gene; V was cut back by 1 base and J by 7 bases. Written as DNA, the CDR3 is TGCAGCGTTGAAGCAGGGGGCGGACAGCCCCAGCATTTT. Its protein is CSVEAGGGQPQHF.

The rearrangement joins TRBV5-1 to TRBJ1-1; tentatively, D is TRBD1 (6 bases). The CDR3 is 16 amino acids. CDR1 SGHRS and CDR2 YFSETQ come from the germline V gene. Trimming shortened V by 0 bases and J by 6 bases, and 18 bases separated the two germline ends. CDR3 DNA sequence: TGCGCCAGCAGCTTGGCAGGGGTAAGGGGTATCGCTGAAGCTTTCTTT. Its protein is CASSLAGVRGIAEAFF.

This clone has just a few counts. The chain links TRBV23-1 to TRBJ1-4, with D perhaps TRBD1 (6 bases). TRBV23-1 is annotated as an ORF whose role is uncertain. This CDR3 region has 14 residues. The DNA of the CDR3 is TGCGCAGCGGGACAAATTGCAACTAATGAAAAACTGTTTTTT. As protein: CAAGQIATNEKLFF.

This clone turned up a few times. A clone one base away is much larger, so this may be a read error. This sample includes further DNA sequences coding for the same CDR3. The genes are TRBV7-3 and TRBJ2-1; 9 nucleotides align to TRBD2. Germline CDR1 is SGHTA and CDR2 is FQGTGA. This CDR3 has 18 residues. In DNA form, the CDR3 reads TGCGCCAGCGGCAAGCTGGCGAGCGGGGGGCCTACGGGAAATGAGCAGTTCTTC. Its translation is CASGKLASGGPTGNEQFF.

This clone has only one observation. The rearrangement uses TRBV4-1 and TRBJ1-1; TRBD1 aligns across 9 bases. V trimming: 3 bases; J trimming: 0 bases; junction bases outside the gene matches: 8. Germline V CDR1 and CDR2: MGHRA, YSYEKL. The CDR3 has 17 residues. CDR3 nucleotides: TGCGCCAGCAGCCACCTGGGACAGGGTGTCATGAACACTGAAGCTTTCTTT. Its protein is CASSHLGQGVMNTEAFF.

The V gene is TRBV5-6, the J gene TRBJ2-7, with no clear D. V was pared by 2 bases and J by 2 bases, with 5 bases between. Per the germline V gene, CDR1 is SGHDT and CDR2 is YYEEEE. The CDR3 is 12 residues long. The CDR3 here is CASSFLTYEQYF. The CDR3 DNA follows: TGTGCCAGCAGCTTCTTGACCTACGAGCAGTACTTC.

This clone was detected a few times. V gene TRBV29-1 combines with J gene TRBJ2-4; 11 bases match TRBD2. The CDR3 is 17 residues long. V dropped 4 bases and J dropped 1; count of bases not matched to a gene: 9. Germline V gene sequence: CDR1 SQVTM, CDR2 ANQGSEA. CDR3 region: CSVGTSGPLGAKNIQYF. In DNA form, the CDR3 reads TGCAGCGTTGGGACTAGCGGGCCACTTGGGGCCAAAAACATTCAGTACTTC. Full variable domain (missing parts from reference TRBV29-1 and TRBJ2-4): SAVISQKPSRDICQRGTSLTIQCQVDSQVTMMFWYRQQPGQSLTLIATANQGSEATYESGFVIDKFPISRPNLTFSTLTVSNMSPEDSSIYLCSVGTSGPLGAKNIQYFGAGTRLSVL.

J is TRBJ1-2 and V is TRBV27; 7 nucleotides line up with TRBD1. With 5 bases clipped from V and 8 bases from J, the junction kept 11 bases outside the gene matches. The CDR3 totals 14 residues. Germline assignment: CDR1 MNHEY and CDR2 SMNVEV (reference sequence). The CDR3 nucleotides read TGTGCCAGCAGTCCGTCGGGACAGTACCGGGGCTACACCTTC. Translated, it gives CASSPSGQYRGYTF.

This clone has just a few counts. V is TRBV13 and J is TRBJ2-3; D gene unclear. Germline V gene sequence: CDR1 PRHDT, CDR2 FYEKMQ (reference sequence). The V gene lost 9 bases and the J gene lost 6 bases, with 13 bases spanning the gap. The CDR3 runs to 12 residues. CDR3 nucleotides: TGTGCCAGTGGGGTATTTAGGGATACGCAGTATTTT. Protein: CASGVFRDTQYF.

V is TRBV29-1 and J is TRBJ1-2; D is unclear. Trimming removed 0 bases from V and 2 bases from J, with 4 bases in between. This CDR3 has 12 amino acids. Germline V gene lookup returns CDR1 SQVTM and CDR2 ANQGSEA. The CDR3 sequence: CSVEDINYGYTF. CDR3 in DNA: TGCAGCGTTGAAGATATCAACTATGGCTACACCTTC.

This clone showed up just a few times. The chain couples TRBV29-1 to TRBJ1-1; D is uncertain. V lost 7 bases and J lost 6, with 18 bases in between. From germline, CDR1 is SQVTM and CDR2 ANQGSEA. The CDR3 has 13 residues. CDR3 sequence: CSALDNLGAEAFF. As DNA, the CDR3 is TGCAGCGCCCTAGACAACCTTGGCGCTGAAGCTTTCTTT. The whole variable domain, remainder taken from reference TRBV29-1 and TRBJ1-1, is SAVISQKPSRDICQRGTSLTIQCQVDSQVTMMFWYRQQPGQSLTLIATANQGSEATYESGFVIDKFPISRPNLTFSTLTVSNMSPEDSSIYLCSALDNLGAEAFFGQGTRLTVV.

CDR3 sequence reads: CATRDVGLGLGNEQFF. The CDR3 DNA reads as TGTGCCACCAGAGATGTAGGGTTGGGGTTGGGGAATGAGCAGTTCTTC. The chain recombines TRBV15 with TRBJ2-1; D is undetermined. Germline-derived CDR1 and CDR2 are LNHNV and YYDKDF (reference sequence). Trimming took 6 bases from V and 7 from J, leaving 22 bases between them. The CDR3 spans 16 residues. The whole variable domain, filled in from reference TRBV15 and TRBJ2-1, reads DAMVIQNPRYQVTQFGKPVTLSCSQTLNHNVMYWYQQKSSQAPKLLFHYYDKDFNNEADTPDNFQSRRPNTSFCFLDIRSPGLGDTAMYLCATRDVGLGLGNEQFFGPGTRLTVL.

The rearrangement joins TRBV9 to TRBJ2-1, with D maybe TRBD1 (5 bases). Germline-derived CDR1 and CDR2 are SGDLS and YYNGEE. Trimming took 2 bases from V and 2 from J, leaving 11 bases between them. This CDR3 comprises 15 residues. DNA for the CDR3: TGTGCCAGCAGCGTCGTGGGGCTCACCTACAATGAGCAGTTCTTC. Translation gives CASSVVGLTYNEQFF. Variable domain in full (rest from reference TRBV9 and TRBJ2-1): DSGVTQTPKHLITATGQRVTLRCSPRSGDLSVYWYQQSLDQGLQFLIQYYNGEERAKGNILERFSAQQFPDLHSELNLSSLELGDSALYFCASSVVGLTYNEQFFGPGTRLTVL.

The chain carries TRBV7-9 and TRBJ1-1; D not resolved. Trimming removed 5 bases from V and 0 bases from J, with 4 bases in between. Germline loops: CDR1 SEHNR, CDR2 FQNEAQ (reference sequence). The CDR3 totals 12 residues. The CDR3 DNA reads TGTGCCAGCAGCCCCATGAACACTGAAGCTTTCTTT. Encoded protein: CASSPMNTEAFF.

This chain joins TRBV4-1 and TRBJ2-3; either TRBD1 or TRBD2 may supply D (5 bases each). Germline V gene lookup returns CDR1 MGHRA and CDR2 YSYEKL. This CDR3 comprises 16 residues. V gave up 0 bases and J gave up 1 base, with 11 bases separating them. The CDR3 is CASSQEPVGGTDTQYF. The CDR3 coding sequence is TGCGCCAGCAGCCAAGAGCCCGTGGGGGGCACAGATACGCAGTATTTT.

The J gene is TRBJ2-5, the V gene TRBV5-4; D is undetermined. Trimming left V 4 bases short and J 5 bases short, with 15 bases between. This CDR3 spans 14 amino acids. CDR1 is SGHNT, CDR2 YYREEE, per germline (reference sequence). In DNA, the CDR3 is TGTGCCAGCAGCGCCGGCACTGGCACCGAGACCCAGTACTTC. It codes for CASSAGTGTETQYF.

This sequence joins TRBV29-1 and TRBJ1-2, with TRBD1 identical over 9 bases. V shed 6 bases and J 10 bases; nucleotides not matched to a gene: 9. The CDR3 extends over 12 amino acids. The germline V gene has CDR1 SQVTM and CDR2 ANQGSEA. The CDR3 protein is CSVRPGTGNYTF. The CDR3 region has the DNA TGCAGCGTCCGTCCCGGGACAGGGAACTACACCTTC.

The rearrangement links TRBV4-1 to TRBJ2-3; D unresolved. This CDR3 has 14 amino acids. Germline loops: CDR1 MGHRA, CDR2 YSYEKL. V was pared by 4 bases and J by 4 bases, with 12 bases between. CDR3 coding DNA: TGCGCCAGCAGCCTCTTGAACGGGCCAGATACGCAGTATTTT. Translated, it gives CASSLLNGPDTQYF.

CDR3 amino acids: CASSPRDREGYEQYF. CDR3 coding DNA: TGCGCCAGCAGCCCTCGGGACAGGGAGGGCTACGAGCAGTACTTC. The chain combines TRBV4-1 with TRBJ2-7; 9 bases fit TRBD1. The CDR3 runs to 15 residues. After removal of 4 bases from V and 3 bases from J, the junction contained 7 bases not matched to a gene. CDR1 and CDR2 from the germline V gene are MGHRA and YSYEKL.

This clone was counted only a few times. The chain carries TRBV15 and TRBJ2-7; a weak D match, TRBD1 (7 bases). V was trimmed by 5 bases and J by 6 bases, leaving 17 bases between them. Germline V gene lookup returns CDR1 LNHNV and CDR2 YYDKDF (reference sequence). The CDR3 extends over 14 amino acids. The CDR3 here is CATSFQGGPGEQYF. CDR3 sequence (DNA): TGTGCCACCAGCTTCCAGGGGGGTCCGGGCGAGCAGTACTTC. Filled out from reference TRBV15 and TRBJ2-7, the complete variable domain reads DAMVIQNPRYQVTQFGKPVTLSCSQTLNHNVMYWYQQKSSQAPKLLFHYYDKDFNNEADTPDNFQSRRPNTSFCFLDIRSPGLGDTAMYLCATSFQGGPGEQYFGPGTRLTVT.

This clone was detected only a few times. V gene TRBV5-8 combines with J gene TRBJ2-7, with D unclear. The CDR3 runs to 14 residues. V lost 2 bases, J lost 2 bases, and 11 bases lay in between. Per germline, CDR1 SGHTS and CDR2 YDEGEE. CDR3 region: CASSLFTQPYEQYF. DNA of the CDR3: TGTGCCAGCAGCTTATTTACCCAGCCCTACGAGCAGTACTTC.

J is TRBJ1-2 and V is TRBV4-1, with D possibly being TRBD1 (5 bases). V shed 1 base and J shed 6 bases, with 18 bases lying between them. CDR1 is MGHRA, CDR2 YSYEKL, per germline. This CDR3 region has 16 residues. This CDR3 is CASSQGLGGHRDGYTF. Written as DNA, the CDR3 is TGCGCCAGCAGCCAAGGTTTGGGTGGACACCGGGATGGCTACACCTTC.

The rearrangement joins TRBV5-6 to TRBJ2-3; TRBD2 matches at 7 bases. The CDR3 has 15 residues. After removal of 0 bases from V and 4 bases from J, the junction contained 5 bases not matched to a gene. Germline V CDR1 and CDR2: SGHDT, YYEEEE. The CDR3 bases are TGTGCCAGCAGCTTGGGAGCGGGGAGGGCAGATACGCAGTATTTT. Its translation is CASSLGAGRADTQYF.

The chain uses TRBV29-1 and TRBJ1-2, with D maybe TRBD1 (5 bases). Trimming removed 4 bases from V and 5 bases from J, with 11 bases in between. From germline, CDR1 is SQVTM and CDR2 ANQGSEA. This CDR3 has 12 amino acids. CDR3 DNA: TGCAGCGTTGTAGGTGACAGATATGGCTACACCTTC. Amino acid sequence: CSVVGDRYGYTF.

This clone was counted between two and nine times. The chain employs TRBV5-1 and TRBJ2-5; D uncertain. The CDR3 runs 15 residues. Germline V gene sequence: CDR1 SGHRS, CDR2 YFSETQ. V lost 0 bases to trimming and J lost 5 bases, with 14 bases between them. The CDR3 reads CASSLGQANVETQYF. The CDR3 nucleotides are TGCGCCAGCAGCTTGGGGCAGGCAAATGTGGAGACCCAGTACTTC.

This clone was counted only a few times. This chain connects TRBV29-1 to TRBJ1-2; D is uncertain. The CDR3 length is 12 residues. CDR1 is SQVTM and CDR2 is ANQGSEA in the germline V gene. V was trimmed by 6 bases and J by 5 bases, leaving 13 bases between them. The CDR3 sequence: CSVADNVYGYTF. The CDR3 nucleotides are TGCAGCGTCGCTGACAACGTTTATGGCTACACCTTC.

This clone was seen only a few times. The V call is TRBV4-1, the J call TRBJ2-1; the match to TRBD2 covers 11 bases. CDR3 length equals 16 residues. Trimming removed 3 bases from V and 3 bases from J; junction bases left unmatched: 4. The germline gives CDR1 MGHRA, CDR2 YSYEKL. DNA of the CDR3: TGCGCCAGCAGCCATACGCTAGCGGGGGGCTACAATGAGCAGTTCTTC. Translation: CASSHTLAGGYNEQFF.

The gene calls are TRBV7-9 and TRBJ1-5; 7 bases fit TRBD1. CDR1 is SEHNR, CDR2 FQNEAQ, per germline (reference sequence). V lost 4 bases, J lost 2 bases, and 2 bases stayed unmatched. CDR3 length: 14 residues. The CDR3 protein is CASSSTGGNQPQHF. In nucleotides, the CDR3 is TGTGCCAGCAGCTCTACAGGGGGCAATCAGCCCCAGCATTTT.

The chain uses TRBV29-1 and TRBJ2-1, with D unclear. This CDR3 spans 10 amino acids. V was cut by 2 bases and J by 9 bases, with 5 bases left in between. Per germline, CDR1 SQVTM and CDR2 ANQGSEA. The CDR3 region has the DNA TGCAGCGTTGAACTCGGTGAGCAGTTCTTC. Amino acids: CSVELGEQFF.